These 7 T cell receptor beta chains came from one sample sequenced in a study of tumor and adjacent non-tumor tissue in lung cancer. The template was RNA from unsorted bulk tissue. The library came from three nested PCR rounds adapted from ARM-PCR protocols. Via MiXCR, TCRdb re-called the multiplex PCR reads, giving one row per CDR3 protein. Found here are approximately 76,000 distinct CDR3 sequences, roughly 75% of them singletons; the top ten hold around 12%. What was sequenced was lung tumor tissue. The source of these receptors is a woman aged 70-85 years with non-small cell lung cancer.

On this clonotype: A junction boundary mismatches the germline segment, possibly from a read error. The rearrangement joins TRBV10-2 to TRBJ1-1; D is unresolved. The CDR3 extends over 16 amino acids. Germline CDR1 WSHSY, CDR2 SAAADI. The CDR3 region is CAGSESPEITNTEAFF. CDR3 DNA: TGCGCCGGCAGTGAGTCACCAGAAATTACGAATACTGAAGCTTTCTTT.

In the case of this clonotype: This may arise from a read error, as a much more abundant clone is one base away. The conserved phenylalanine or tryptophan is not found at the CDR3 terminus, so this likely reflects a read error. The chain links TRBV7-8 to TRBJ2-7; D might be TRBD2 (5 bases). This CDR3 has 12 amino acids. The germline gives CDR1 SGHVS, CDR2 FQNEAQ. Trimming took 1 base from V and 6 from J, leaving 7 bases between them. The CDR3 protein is CASSLGTSEQYL. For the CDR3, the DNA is TGTGCCAGCAGCTTAGGCACTAGCGAGCAGTACTTA.

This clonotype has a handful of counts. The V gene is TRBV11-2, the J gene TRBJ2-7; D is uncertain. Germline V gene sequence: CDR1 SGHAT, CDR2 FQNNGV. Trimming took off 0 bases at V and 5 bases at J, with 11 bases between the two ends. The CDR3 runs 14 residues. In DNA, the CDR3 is TGTGCCAGCAGCTTAGATTTGGCGGTCGACGAGCAGTACTTC. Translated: CASSLDLAVDEQYF.

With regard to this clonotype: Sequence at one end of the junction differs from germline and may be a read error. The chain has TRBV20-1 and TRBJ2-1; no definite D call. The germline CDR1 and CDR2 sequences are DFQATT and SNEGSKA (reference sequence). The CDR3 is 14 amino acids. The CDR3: CRARDHHTLNEQFF. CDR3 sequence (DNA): TGCAGAGCTAGAGATCATCACACCCTAAACGAGCAGTTCTTC.

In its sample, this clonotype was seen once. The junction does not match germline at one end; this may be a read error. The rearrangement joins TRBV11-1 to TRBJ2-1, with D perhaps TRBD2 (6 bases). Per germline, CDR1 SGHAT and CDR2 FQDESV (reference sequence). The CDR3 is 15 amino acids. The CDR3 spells CTSSSKLADYNERFF. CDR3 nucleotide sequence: TGTACCAGCAGCTCCAAACTAGCTGACTACAATGAGCGGTTCTTC.

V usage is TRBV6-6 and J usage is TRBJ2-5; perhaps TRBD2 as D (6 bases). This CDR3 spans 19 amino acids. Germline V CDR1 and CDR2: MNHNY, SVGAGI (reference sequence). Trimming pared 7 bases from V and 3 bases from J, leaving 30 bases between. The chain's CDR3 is CASNGSETSTEDEKETQYF. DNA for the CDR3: TGTGCCAGCAACGGTTCGGAGACTAGTACAGAGGACGAAAAAGAGACCCAGTACTTC.

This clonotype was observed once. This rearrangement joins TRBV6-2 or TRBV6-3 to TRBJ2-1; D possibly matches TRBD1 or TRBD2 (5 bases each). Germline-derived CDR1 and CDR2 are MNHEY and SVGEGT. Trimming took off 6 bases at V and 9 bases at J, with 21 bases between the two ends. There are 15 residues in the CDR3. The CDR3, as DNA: TGTGCCAGCAGAGGGAGCGGTGGGGCCGGAGGTGAGCAGTTCTTC. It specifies CASRGSGGAGGEQFF.